This record covers a single TCR beta chain. Its antigen is not known. This may arise from a read error, as a much more abundant clone is one base away. From germline, CDR1 is SEHNR and CDR2 FQNEAQ (reference sequence). This CDR3 spans 12 amino acids. These data belong to a study of blood T cells in healthy people across ages. A J-beta primer mix and a sample-barcoded 5' primer were used in a second PCR of about 7 to 12 cycles. TCRdb re-called the 5' RACE reads through MiXCR, storing one row per CDR3 protein. The profile shows around 1,500,000 distinct CDR3 sequences, 28% of them singletons. The study's findings and limits: Compared with aged donors, long-lived donors showed fewer expanded clones, suggesting selection.

The sequenced sample consisted of blood. This TCR was recovered from a woman aged 25 to 39 in good health. The chain recombines TRBV7-9 with TRBJ1-2, with D perhaps TRBD1 (6 bases). The CDR3 nucleotides are TGTGCCAGCGGCTTCGGCAGGGGTGGCTACACCTTC. Its protein product is CASGFGRGGYTF. Based on the CDR3 plus reference TRBV7-9 and TRBJ1-2, the full variable domain is DTGVSQNPRHKITKRGQNVTFRCDPISEHNRLYWYRQTLGQGPEFLTYFQNEAQLEKSRLLSDRFSAERPKGSFSTLEIQRTEQGDSAMYLCASGFGRGGYTFGSGTRLTVV.